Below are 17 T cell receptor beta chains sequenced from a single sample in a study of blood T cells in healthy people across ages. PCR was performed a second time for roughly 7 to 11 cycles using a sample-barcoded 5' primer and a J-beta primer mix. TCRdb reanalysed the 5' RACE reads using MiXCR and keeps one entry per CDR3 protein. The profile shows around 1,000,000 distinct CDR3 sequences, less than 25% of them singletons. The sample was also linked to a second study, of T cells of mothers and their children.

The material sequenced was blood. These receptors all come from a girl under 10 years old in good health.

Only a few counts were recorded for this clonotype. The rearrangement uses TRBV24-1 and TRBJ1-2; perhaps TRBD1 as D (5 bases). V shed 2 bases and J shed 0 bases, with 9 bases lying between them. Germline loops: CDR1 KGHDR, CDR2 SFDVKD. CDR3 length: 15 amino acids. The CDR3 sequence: CATSDWDGANYGYTF. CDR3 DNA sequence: TGTGCCACCAGTGATTGGGACGGAGCTAACTATGGCTACACCTTC.

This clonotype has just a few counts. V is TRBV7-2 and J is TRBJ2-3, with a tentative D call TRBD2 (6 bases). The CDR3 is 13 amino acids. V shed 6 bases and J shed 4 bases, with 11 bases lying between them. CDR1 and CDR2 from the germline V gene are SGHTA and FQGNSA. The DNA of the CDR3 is TGTGCCAGCAGACTAGTAGCGGCAGATACGCAGTATTTT. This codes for CASRLVAADTQYF. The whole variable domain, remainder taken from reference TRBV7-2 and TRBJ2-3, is GAGVSQSPSNKVTEKGKDVELRCDPISGHTALYWYRQSLGQGLEFLIYFQGNSAPDKSGLPSDRFSAERTGGSVSTLTIQRTQQEDSAVYLCASRLVAADTQYFGPGTRLTVL.

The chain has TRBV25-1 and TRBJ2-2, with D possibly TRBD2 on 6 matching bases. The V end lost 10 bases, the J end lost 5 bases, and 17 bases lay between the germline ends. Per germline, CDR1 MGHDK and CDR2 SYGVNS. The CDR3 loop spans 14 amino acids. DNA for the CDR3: TGTGCCAACTTTAGCAGGAGCGGGACCGGGGAGCTGTTTTTT. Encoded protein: CANFSRSGTGELFF.

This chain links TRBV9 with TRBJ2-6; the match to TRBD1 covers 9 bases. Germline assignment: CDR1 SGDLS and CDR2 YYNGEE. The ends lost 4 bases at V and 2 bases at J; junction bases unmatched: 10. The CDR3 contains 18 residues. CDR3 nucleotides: TGTGCCAGCAGCCCAGAACAGGGGGCCAGTCCTGGGGCCAACGTCCTGACTTTC. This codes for CASSPEQGASPGANVLTF.

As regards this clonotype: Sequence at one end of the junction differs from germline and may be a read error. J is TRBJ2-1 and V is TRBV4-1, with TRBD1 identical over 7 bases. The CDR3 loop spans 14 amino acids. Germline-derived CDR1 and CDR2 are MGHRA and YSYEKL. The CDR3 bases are TGTGCCAGCAGCCAAACAGGGGCCTACAATGAGCAGTTCTTC. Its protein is CASSQTGAYNEQFF.

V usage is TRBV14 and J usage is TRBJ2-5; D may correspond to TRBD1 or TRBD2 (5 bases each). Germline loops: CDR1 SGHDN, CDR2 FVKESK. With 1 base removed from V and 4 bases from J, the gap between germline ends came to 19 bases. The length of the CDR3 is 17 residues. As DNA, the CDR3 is TGTGCCAGCAGCCAAGGCGACGGGACCCGCGACGGAGAGACCCAGTACTTC. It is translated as CASSQGDGTRDGETQYF.

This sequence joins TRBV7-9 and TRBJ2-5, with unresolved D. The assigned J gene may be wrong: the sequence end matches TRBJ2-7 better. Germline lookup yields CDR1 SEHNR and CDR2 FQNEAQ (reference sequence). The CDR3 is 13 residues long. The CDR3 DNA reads TGTGCCAGCAGGCCTTCGTCCGGGCTCGAGCAGTACTTC. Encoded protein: CASRPSSGLEQYF.

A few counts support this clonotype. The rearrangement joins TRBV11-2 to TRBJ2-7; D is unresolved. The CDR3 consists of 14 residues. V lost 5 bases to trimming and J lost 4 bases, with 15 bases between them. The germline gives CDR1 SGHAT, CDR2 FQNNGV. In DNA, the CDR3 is TGTGCCAGCAGCCCTACGTCCACAGTTTACGAGCAGTACTTC. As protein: CASSPTSTVYEQYF.

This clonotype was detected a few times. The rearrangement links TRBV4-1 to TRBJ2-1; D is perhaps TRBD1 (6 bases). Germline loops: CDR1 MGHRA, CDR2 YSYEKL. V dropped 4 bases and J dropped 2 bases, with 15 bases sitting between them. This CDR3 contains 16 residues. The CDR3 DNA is TGCGCCAGCAGCCGGGGGCGACAGGCTACCTACAATGAGCAGTTCTTC. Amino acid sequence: CASSRGRQATYNEQFF.

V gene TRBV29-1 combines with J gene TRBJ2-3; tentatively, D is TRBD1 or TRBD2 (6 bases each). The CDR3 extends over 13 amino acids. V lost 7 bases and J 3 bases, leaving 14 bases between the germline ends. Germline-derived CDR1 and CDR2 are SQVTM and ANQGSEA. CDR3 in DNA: TGCAGCGGCGCAGGGGAGGCAACAGATACGCAGTATTTT. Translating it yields CSGAGEATDTQYF.

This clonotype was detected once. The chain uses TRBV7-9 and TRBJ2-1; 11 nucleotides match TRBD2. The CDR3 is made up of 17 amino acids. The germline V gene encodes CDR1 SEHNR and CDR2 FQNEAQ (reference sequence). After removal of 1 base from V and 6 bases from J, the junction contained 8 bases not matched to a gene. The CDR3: CASSLDQLAGVFNEQFF. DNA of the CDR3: TGTGCCAGCAGCTTAGACCAACTAGCGGGAGTTTTCAATGAGCAGTTCTTC. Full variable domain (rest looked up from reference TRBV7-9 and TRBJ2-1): DTGVSQNPRHKITKRGQNVTFRCDPISEHNRLYWYRQTLGQGPEFLTYFQNEAQLEKSRLLSDRFSAERPKGSFSTLEIQRTEQGDSAMYLCASSLDQLAGVFNEQFFGPGTRLTVL.

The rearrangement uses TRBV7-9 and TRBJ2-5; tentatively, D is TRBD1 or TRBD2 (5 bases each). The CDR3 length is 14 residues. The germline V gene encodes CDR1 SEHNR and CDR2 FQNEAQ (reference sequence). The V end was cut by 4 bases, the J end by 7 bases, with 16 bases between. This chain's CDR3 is CASSSRDLLGTQYF. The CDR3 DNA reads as TGTGCCAGCAGCTCCCGGGACCTTCTAGGGACCCAGTACTTC.

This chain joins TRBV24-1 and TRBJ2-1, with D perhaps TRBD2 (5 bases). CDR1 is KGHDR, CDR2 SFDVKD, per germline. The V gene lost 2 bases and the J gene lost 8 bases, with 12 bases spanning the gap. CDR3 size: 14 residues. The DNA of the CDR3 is TGTGCCACCAGTGATTCACTAGTAGGCTATGAGCAGTTCTTC. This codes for CATSDSLVGYEQFF.

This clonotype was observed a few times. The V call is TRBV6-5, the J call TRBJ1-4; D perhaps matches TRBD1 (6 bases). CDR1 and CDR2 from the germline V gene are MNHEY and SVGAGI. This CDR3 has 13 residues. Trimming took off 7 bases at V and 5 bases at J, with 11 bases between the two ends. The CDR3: CASTTGRNEKLFF. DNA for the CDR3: TGTGCCAGCACTACAGGGCGCAATGAAAAACTGTTTTTT.

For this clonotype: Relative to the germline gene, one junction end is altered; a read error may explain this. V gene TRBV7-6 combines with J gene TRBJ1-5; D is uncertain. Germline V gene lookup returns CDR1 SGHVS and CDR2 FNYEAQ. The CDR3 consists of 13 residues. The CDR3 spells CASSFERDQPEHF. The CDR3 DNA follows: TGTGCCAGCAGCTTCGAAAGGGATCAGCCCGAGCATTTT.

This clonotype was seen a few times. The CDR3 region is CASSDFCEQYF. The CDR3, as DNA: TGCGCCAGCAGCGATTTCTGCGAGCAGTACTTC. The chain carries TRBV4-3 and TRBJ2-7; D not certain. CDR1 and CDR2 (germline): LGHNA, YSLEER. The CDR3 runs to 11 residues. V was pared by 5 bases and J by 6 bases, with 8 bases between.

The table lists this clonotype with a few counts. The CDR3 DNA follows: TGTGCCAGCAGCGTAAGGTCCTTCTCCTACGAGCAGTACTTC. Amino acid sequence: CASSVRSFSYEQYF. The chain recombines TRBV9 with TRBJ2-7; D unclear. CDR3 size: 14 residues. The germline V gene encodes CDR1 SGDLS and CDR2 YYNGEE. Deletions cut 1 base from V and 0 bases from J, with 8 bases between.